This T cell receptor beta chain emerged from a study of early T cells in non-severe SARS-CoV-2 infection. With regard to this clonotype: Antigen specificity is unknown.

V shed 3 bases, J shed 3 bases, and the junction held 3 bases outside the gene matches. CDR3 length: 14 amino acids. Study observations and caveats: Anti-spike CD8 specificities were favored by VDJdb matching, whose results missed private and CD4 specificities.

MiXCR, applied by TCRdb to the 5' RACE reads, yields one record per CDR3 protein. The repertoire consists of tens of thousands of distinct CDR3 sequences, with about 15% occurring once and the leading ten covering 5.5%. This chain links TRBV12-3 or TRBV12-4 with TRBJ2-7, with 9 bases that match TRBD1. Sequenced sample: whole blood. The receptor's source is an adult who was a healthcare worker with PCR-confirmed SARS-CoV-2 infection or an uninfected control (not recorded which). CDR3 in amino acids: CASSLGTGFYEQYF. CDR3 nucleotides: TGTGCCAGCAGTTTGGGGACAGGGTTCTACGAGCAGTACTTC.